This T cell receptor (beta chain) came from a study of blood T cell repertoires in COVID-19. Study at large: The analysed material was cDNA or gDNA that came from T cells, B-cell-depleted T cells, or PBMCs.

This clone was observed a handful of times. The CDR3 has 12 amino acids. The V end lost 0 bases, the J end lost 15 bases, and 13 bases lay between the germline ends. Repertoires were generated with immunoSEQ multiplex PCR, while TCRdb's copy carries only in-frame clones and drops some. The table records roughly 410,000 clones, 89% of them present only once. The genes are TRBV5-3 and TRBJ2-1, with D tentatively TRBD2 (5 bases). TRBV5-3 is given ORF status, its function remaining uncertain. The sample taken for sequencing was peripheral blood. The source is a woman between 40 and 55 years old with COVID-19, enrolled during active disease. CDR3 amino acids: CARSLVQARGFF. Written as DNA, the CDR3 is TGTGCCAGAAGCTTGGTCCAGGCCCGGGGGTTCTTC.